This TCR beta chain is from a study of T-cell memory formation after mild COVID-19. Study as a whole: Largely, the TCR clusters proved donor specific.

General study findings and limits: Contracting clones from day 15 to 85 showed balanced CD4/CD8; later expanders favored CD4+. What remained unconfirmed was the SARS-CoV-2 specificity of second-wave clones peaking on day 37.

Of note for this clonotype: Its specificity is unknown.

Trimming pared 1 base from V and 7 bases from J, leaving 7 bases between. The CDR3 loop spans 13 amino acids. CDR1 and CDR2 from the germline V gene are SGHTA and FQGTGA. Employing constant-segment primers, 5'RACE generated TCR alpha and TCR beta cDNA libraries bearing sample barcodes and UMIs. A single record per CDR3 protein comes from TCRdb applying MiXCR to the 5' RACE reads. The table shows approximately 88,000 distinct CDR3 sequences, with about 23% occurring only once. V usage is TRBV7-3 and J usage is TRBJ2-2, with unresolved D. The clonotype comes from a man aged 18 to 29 who had mild COVID-19 (a few samples of this study predate the infection). Cell type and time point are not known. Material for sequencing was PBMCs or a T cell subset sorted from them (not recorded which). CDR3 sequence: CASSLKGGGELFF. The CDR3 bases are TGTGCCAGCAGCTTAAAGGGCGGCGGGGAGCTGTTTTTT.